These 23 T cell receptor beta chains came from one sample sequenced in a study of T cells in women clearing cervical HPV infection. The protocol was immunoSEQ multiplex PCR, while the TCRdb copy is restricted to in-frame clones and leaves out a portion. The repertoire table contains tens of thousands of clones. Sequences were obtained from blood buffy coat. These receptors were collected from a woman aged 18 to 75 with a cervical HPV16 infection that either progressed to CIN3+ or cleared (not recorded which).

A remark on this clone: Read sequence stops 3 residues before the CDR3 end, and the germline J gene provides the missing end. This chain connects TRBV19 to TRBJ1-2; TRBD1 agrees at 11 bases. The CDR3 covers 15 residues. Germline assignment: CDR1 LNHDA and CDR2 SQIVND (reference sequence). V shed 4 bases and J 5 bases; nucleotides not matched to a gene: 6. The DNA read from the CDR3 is TGTGCCAGTAGTACCTTGGGACAGGGGGTTTATGGC. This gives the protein CASSTLGQGVYG. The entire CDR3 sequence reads CASSTLGQGVYGYTF. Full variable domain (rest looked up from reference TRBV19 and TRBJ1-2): DGGITQSPKYLFRKEGQNVTLSCEQNLNHDAMYWYRQDPGQGLRLIYYSQIVNDFQKGDIAEGYSVSREKKESFPLTVTSAQKNPTAFYLCASSTLGQGVYGYTFGSGTRLTVV.

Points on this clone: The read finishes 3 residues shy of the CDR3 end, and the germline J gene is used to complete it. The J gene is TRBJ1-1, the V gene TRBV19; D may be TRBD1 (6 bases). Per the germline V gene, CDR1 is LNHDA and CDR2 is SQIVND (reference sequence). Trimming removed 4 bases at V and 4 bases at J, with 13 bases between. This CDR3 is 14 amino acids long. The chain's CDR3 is CASSTGARGTEAFF. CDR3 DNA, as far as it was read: TGTGCCAGTAGTACAGGGGCGAGGGGCACTGAA.

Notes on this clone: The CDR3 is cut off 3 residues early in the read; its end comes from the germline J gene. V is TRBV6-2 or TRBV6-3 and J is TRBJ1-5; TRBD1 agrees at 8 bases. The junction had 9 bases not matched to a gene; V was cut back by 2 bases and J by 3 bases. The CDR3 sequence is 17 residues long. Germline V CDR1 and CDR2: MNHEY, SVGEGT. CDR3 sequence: CASSYTIRDRNNQPQHF. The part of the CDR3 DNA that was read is TGTGCCAGCAGTTACACAATCCGGGACAGGAACAATCAGCCC.

The sequenced CDR3 bases are TGTGCCAGCAGCCAAGACCCACAGGGAAACTATGGC. Translation gives CASSQDPQGNYG. The full CDR3 reads CASSQDPQGNYGYTF. The V gene is TRBV4-2, the J gene TRBJ1-2; D perhaps matches TRBD1 (6 bases). The CDR3 goes on 3 residues after the read ends, and that part is filled in from the germline J gene. The germline V gene encodes CDR1 LGHNA and CDR2 YNFKEQ. Deletions cut 0 bases from V and 2 bases from J, with 10 bases between. There are 15 residues in the CDR3.

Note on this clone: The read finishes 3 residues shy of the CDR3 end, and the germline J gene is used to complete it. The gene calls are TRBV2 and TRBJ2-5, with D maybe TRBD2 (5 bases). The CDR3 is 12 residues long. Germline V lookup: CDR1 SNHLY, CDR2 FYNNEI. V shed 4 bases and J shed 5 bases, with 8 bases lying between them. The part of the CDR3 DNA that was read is TGTGCCAGCAGTGGTGAGCGGGAGACC. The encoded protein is CASSGERET. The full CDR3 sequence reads CASSGERETQYF.

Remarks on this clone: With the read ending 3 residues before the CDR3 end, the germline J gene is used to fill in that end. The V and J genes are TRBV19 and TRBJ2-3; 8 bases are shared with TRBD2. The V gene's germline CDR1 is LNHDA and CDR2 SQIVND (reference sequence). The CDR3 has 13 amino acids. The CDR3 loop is CASRGGNGETQYF. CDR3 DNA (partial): TGTGCCAGTCGGGGGGGCAATGGAGAGACG.

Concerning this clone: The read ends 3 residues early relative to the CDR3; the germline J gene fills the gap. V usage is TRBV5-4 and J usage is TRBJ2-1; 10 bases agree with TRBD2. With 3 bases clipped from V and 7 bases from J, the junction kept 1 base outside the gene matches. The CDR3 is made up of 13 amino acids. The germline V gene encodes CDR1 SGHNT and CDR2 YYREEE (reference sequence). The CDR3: CASSSGLANEQFF. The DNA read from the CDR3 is TGTGCCAGCAGCTCGGGACTAGCGAATGAG.

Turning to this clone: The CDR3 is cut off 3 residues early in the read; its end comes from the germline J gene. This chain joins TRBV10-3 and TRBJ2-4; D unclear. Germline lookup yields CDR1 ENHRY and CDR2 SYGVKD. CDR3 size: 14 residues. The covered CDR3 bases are TGTGCCATCAGTGAGTCTGAGACGGGTCAGCCT. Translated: CAISESETGQP. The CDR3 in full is CAISESETGQPQYF.

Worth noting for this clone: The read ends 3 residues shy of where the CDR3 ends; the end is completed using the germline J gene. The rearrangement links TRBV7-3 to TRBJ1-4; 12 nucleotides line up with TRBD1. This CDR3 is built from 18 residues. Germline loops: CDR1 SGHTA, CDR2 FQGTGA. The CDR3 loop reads CASSGAGTGGPGANVLFF. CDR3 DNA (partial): TGTGCCAGCAGCGGAGCCGGGACAGGGGGCCCTGGGGCCAACGTA.

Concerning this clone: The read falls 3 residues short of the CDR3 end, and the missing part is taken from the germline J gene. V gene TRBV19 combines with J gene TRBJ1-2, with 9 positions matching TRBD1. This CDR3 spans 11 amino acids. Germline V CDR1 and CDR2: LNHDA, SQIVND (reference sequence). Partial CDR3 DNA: TGTGCCAGCGGACAGGGGTACGAC. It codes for CASGQGYD. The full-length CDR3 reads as CASGQGYDYTF.

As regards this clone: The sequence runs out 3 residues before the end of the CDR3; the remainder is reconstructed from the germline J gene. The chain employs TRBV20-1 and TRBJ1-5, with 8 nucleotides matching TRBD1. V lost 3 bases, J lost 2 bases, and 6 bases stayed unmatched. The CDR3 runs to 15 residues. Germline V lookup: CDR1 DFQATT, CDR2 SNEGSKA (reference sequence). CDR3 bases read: TGCAGTGCTAGTCAGGGGGCGCCGGGCAATCAGCCC. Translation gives CSASQGAPGNQP. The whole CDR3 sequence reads CSASQGAPGNQPQHF.

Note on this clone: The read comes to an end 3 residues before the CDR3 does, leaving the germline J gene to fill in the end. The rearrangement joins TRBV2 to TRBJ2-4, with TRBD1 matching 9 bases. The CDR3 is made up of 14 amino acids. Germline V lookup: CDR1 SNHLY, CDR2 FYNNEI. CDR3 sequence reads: CASHAGTGNYGQYF. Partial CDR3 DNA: TGTGCCTCCCACGCCGGGACAGGGAACTATGGT. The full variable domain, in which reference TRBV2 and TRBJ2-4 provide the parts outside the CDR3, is EPEVTQTPSHQVTQMGQEVILRCVPISNHLYFYWYRQILGQKVEFLVSFYNNEISEKSEIFDDQFSVERPDGSNFTLKIRSTKLEDSAMYFCASHAGTGNYGQYFGAGTRLSVL.

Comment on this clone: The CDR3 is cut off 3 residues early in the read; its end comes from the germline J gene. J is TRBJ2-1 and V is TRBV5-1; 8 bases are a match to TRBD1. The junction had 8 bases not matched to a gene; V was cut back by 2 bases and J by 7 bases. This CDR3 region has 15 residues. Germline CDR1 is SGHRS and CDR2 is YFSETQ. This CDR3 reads CASSFADRVLNEQFF. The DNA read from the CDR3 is TGCGCCAGCAGCTTCGCGGACAGGGTATTGAATGAG. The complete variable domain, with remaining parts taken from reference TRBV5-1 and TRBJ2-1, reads KAGVTQTPRYLIKTRGQQVTLSCSPISGHRSVSWYQQTPGQGLQFLFEYFSETQRNKGNFPGRFSGRQFSNSRSEMNVSTLELGDSALYLCASSFADRVLNEQFFGPGTRLTVL.

The part of the CDR3 DNA that was read is TGTGCCTGGGCAGAGAACACTGAA. Its protein is CAWAENTE. The entire CDR3 reads CAWAENTEAFF. The gene calls are TRBV30 and TRBJ1-1; D remains ambiguous. The CDR3 end falls 3 residues outside the read, so it is completed with the germline J gene. The CDR3 contains 11 residues. V lost 5 bases and J 1 base, leaving 5 bases between the germline ends. Germline CDR1 GTSNPN, CDR2 SVGIG (reference sequence). Supplemented by reference TRBV30 and TRBJ1-1, the full variable domain reads SQTIHQWPATLVQPVGSPLSLECTVEGTSNPNLYWYRQAAGRGLQLLFYSVGIGQISSEVPQNLSASRPQDRQFILSSKKLLLSDSGFYLCAWAENTEAFFGQGTRLTVV.

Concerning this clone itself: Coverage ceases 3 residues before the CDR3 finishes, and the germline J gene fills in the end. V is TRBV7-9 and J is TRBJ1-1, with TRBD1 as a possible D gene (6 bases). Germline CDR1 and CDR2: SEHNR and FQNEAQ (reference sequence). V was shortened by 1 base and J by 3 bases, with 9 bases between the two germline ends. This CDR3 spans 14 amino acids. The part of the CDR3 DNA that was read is TGTGCCAGCAGCTTAGTAGGGGGGGACACTGAA. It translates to CASSLVGGDTE. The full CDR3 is CASSLVGGDTEAFF.

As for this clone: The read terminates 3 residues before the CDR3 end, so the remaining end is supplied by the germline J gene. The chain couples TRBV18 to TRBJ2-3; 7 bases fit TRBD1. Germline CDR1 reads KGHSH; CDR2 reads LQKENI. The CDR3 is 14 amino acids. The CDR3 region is CASSPRTGQETQYF. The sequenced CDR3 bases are TGTGCCAGCTCACCAAGGACAGGCCAAGAGACG.

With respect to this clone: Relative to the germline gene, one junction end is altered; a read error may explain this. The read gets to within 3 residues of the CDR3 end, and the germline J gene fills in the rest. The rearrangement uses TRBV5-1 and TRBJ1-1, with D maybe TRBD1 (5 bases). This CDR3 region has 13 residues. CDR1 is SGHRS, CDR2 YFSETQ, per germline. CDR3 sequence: CASSFPGSTEAFF. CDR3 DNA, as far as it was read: TGCGCCAGTAGCTTCCCAGGGAGTACTGAA.

Incomplete CDR3 DNA: TGTGCCAGCAGTGAAAATGGGGCTAACTATGGT. Its protein is CASSENGANYG. The entire CDR3 protein is CASSENGANYGQYF. The chain uses TRBV6-1 and TRBJ2-4; perhaps TRBD1 as D (5 bases). The read ends 3 residues early relative to the CDR3; the germline J gene fills the gap. There are 14 residues in the CDR3. Germline CDR1 is MNHNS and CDR2 is SASEGT.

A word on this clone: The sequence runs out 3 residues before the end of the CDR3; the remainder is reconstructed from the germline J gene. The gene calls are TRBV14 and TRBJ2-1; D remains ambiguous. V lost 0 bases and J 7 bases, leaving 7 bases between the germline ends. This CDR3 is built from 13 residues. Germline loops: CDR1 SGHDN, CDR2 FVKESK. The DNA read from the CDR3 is TGTGCCAGCAGCCAAGACGCTAGGAATGAG. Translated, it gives CASSQDARNE. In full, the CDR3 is CASSQDARNEQFF.

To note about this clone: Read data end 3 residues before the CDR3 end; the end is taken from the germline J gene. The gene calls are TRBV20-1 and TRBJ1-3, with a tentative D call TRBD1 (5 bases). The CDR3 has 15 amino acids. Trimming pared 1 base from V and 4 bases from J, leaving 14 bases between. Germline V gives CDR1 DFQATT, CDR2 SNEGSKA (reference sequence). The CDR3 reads CSARGNVGAGNTIYF. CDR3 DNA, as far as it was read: TGCAGTGCTAGAGGCAACGTAGGGGCAGGAAACACC.

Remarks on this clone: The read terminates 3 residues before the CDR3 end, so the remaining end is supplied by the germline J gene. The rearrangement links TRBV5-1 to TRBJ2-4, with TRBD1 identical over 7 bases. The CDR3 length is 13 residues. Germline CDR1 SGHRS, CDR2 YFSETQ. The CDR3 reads CASSSTQGTGQYF. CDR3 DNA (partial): TGCGCCAGCAGCTCTACACAGGGGACGGGT.

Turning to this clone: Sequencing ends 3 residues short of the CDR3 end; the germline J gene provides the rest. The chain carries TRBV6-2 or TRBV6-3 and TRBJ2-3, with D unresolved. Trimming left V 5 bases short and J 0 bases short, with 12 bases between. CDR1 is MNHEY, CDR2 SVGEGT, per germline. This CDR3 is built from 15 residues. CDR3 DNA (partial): TGTGCCAGCAGTCCCCTGAGGTTGAGCACAGATACG. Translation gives CASSPLRLSTDT. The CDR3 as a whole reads CASSPLRLSTDTQYF.

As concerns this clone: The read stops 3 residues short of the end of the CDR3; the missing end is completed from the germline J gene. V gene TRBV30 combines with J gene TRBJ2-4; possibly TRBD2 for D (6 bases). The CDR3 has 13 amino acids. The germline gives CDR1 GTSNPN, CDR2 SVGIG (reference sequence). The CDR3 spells CAWSGGEGQPQYF. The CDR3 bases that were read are TGTGCCTGGAGCGGGGGAGAAGGTCAGCCT.